Below, 32 T cell receptor beta chains from the same sample are listed, as sequenced in a study of blood T cell repertoires in COVID-19. Sequenced by immunoSEQ multiplex PCR; TCRdb stores in-frame clones only, minus some. The sample records a few hundred thousand clones, around 90% being singletons. The sequencing sample was made of peripheral blood. The receptors shown here come from a human donor in a cohort sampled during active COVID-19.

The chain carries TRBV3-1 (or the pseudogene TRBV3-2) and TRBJ1-5, with TRBD1 identical over 8 bases. The CDR3 spans 15 residues. CDR1 is LGHDT, CDR2 YNNKEL, per germline (reference sequence). The V and J ends lost 3 bases and 4 bases, in that order; junction bases with no gene match: 5. The CDR3 nucleotides are TGTGCCAGCAGCCACGGGACAGGAATAAATCAGCCCCAGCATTTT. Translating it yields CASSHGTGINQPQHF.

This clone appeared once. This CDR3 reads CASSLFGDRTSYEQYF. The DNA of the CDR3 is TGTGCCAGCAGCTTGTTTGGAGACAGGACTTCCTACGAGCAGTACTTC. V and J are TRBV7-9 and TRBJ2-7, with D perhaps TRBD1 (6 bases). CDR1 is SEHNR, CDR2 FQNEAQ, per germline (reference sequence). Between the trimmed V and J ends, which lost 3 bases and 1 base, there was a span of 16 bases. This CDR3 is 16 amino acids long.

The V and J genes are TRBV28 and TRBJ2-3; 7 nucleotides match TRBD2. The CDR3 is 15 amino acids. Germline values: CDR1 MDHEN, CDR2 SYDVKM. J lost 3 bases, V lost 2 bases, and 5 bases had no gene match. CDR3 residues: CASSLEGGPTDTQYF. Here the CDR3 DNA reads TGTGCCAGCAGTTTAGAGGGAGGGCCAACAGATACGCAGTATTTT. Complete variable domain (other parts from reference TRBV28 and TRBJ2-3): DVKVTQSSRYLVKRTGEKVFLECVQDMDHENMFWYRQDPGLGLRLIYFSYDVKMKEKGDIPEGYSVSREKKERFSLILESASTNQTSMYLCASSLEGGPTDTQYFGPGTRLTVL.

The rearrangement links TRBV9 to TRBJ1-3; no definite D call. This CDR3 spans 14 amino acids. Germline values: CDR1 SGDLS, CDR2 YYNGEE. With 4 bases removed from V and 5 bases from J, the gap between germline ends came to 13 bases. CDR3 bases: TGTGCCAGCAGCCCCCCCGCGGGCAGAAACACCATATATTTT. The encoded protein is CASSPPAGRNTIYF. The full variable domain, with the rest looked up from reference TRBV9 and TRBJ1-3, is DSGVTQTPKHLITATGQRVTLRCSPRSGDLSVYWYQQSLDQGLQFLIQYYNGEERAKGNILERFSAQQFPDLHSELNLSSLELGDSALYFCASSPPAGRNTIYFGEGSWLTVV.

This rearrangement joins TRBV30 to TRBJ2-7, with D perhaps matching TRBD2 (5 bases). The V and J ends lost 2 bases and 5 bases respectively, with 13 bases between them. CDR1 and CDR2 (germline): GTSNPN, SVGIG (reference sequence). The CDR3 consists of 13 residues. CDR3 sequence reads: CAWSTLAYNEQYF. The CDR3 DNA reads as TGTGCCTGGAGTACTTTAGCGTATAACGAGCAGTACTTC.

In regard to this clone: Germline and junction disagree at one end, which may indicate a read error. The chain couples TRBV6-2 or TRBV6-3 to TRBJ2-7; D is possibly TRBD1 (6 bases). The CDR3 is 12 residues long. Germline V gene sequence: CDR1 MNHEY, CDR2 SVGEGT. The CDR3 spells CASGHRQGTTDF. The CDR3 nucleotides are TGTGCCAGCGGCCATCGGCAGGGGACGACGGACTTC.

The rearrangement joins TRBV14 to TRBJ2-7; D is uncertain. Germline V gene sequence: CDR1 SGHDN, CDR2 FVKESK. This CDR3 contains 19 residues. Trimming stripped 1 base from V and 3 bases from J, with 25 bases between. CDR3 protein: CASSQAARGTIEDFYEQYF. For the CDR3, the DNA is TGTGCCAGCAGCCAAGCAGCACGAGGTACGATTGAGGATTTCTACGAGCAGTACTTC.

This clone was found a few times. This chain joins TRBV4-2 and TRBJ2-2; no firm D call. The CDR3 covers 16 residues. The V end was cut by 0 bases, the J end by 4 bases, with 12 bases between. Per germline, CDR1 LGHNA and CDR2 YNFKEQ. CDR3 loop: CASSQDSTALTGELFF. Here the CDR3 DNA reads TGTGCCAGCAGCCAAGATTCCACTGCCCTCACCGGGGAGCTGTTTTTT.

V usage is TRBV18 and J usage is TRBJ2-5; 13 nucleotides line up with TRBD2. The CDR3 consists of 15 residues. Per germline, CDR1 KGHSH and CDR2 LQKENI. Losses at the gene ends were 8 bases for V and 5 bases for J; bases not matched to a gene: 8. As DNA, the CDR3 is TGTGCCAGCACTGGACTAGCGGGAGTAAGGGAGACCCAGTACTTC. Protein: CASTGLAGVRETQYF.

This sequence joins TRBV12-3 or TRBV12-4 and TRBJ2-5; a possible D gene is TRBD2 (7 bases). This CDR3 contains 13 residues. V gave up 7 bases and J gave up 2 bases, with 11 bases separating them. The CDR3 coding sequence is TGTGCCAGCAAGGGGGGGGTTCAAGAGACCCAGTACTTC. The encoded protein is CASKGGVQETQYF.

The chain recombines TRBV19 with TRBJ1-1, with D perhaps matching TRBD1 (6 bases). This CDR3 comprises 13 residues. The germline V gene encodes CDR1 LNHDA and CDR2 SQIVND (reference sequence). Trimming shortened V by 8 bases and J by 5 bases, and 15 bases separated the two germline ends. The CDR3 spells CASSHQGKTEAFF. DNA for the CDR3: TGTGCCAGTTCCCATCAGGGGAAGACTGAAGCTTTCTTT.

V usage is TRBV27 and J usage is TRBJ2-7; TRBD2 is a possible D gene (5 bases). V was cut by 2 bases and J by 0 bases, with 20 bases left in between. The length of the CDR3 is 18 residues. Looked up from germline, CDR1 is MNHEY and CDR2 is SMNVEV (reference sequence). Here the CDR3 reads CASSLNRQRALSSYEQYF. CDR3 bases: TGTGCCAGCAGTTTAAATCGTCAGAGGGCGTTGAGCTCCTACGAGCAGTACTTC.

This clone showed up just once. V usage is TRBV6-4 and J usage is TRBJ1-1; 9 bases agree with TRBD1. Trimming took 5 bases from V and 6 from J; bases not matched to a gene: 7. The CDR3 has 14 residues. Germline CDR1 is MRHNA and CDR2 is SNTAGT. The CDR3 region is CASSTGTGSSEAFF. In DNA, the CDR3 is TGTGCCAGCAGTACCGGGACAGGGTCTTCTGAAGCTTTCTTT.

J is TRBJ2-7 and V is TRBV30; D gene unclear. This CDR3 comprises 12 residues. The germline V gene has CDR1 GTSNPN and CDR2 SVGIG (reference sequence). Trimming took off 7 bases at V and 0 bases at J, with 10 bases between the two ends. CDR3 in DNA: TGTGCCTCAAGTGGCAGCTCCTACGAGCAGTACTTC. Protein: CASSGSSYEQYF.

The chain recombines TRBV21-1 with TRBJ2-1; the D segment call TRBD2 is taken from the table without a DNA check. TRBV21-1 is flagged as a pseudogene. This CDR3 is 15 amino acids long. The CDR3 sequence: CASSNCPASWHEQFF. CDR3 nucleotides: TGTGCCAGCAGCAACTGCCCGGCTAGCTGGCATGAGCAGTTCTTC.

As concerns this clone: No DNA is shown, since the ends of the CDR3 on it are uncertain; the CDR3 is the one TCRdb lists. The chain recombines TRBV6-5 with TRBJ2-7; TRBD2 was called by the table and not checked on the DNA. CDR1 and CDR2 (germline): MNHEY, SVGAGI. Inclusive of both ends, the CDR3 amounts to 15 amino acids. CDR3: CASSSSRENRREQYF.

The genes are TRBV6-5 and TRBJ2-7; D may be TRBD1 (6 bases). Germline V gene sequence: CDR1 MNHEY, CDR2 SVGAGI. The germline V and J ends were trimmed by 8 bases and 2 bases, with 13 bases remaining between them. The CDR3 covers 13 residues. CDR3: CASQDSGPYEQYF. The CDR3 nucleotides are TGTGCCAGCCAGGACAGCGGACCCTACGAGCAGTACTTC.

The gene calls are TRBV19 and TRBJ2-7; the match to TRBD1 covers 8 bases. From germline, CDR1 is LNHDA and CDR2 SQIVND (reference sequence). The J segment lost 2 bases and the V segment lost 4 bases, leaving 4 bases of the junction unmatched. This CDR3 spans 14 amino acids. CDR3 loop: CASSTGQGPYEQYF. CDR3 sequence (DNA): TGTGCCAGTAGTACCGGACAGGGACCCTACGAGCAGTACTTC.

This chain links TRBV7-9 with TRBJ2-3, with 9 bases aligning to TRBD1. V trimming: 7 bases; J trimming: 3 bases; junction bases outside the gene matches: 8. The germline CDR1 and CDR2 sequences are SEHNR and FQNEAQ (reference sequence). The CDR3 is 15 residues long. The CDR3 region is CASTKSGTGTDTQYF. The CDR3 DNA follows: TGTGCCAGCACCAAATCCGGGACAGGGACAGATACGCAGTATTTT. The entire variable domain, with the rest obtained from reference TRBV7-9 and TRBJ2-3, is as follows: DTGVSQNPRHKITKRGQNVTFRCDPISEHNRLYWYRQTLGQGPEFLTYFQNEAQLEKSRLLSDRFSAERPKGSFSTLEIQRTEQGDSAMYLCASTKSGTGTDTQYFGPGTRLTVL.

The rearrangement uses TRBV27 and TRBJ2-7; D call uncertain. The CDR3 is 9 residues long. The V gene's germline CDR1 is MNHEY and CDR2 SMNVEV (reference sequence). The CDR3 is CAPTYEQYF. CDR3 in DNA: TGTGCTCCCACCTACGAGCAGTACTTC.

The V gene is TRBV6-6, the J gene TRBJ2-2; 11 bases are a match to TRBD2. This CDR3 comprises 16 residues. V gave up 0 bases and J gave up 6 bases; unmatched junction bases: 3. CDR1 is MNHNY and CDR2 is SVGAGI in the germline V gene (reference sequence). DNA of the CDR3: TGTGCCAGCAGTTACTCGGCTAGCGGGAGGTCCGGGGAGCTGTTTTTT. Translating it yields CASSYSASGRSGELFF.

This chain connects TRBV11-2 to TRBJ1-2; D is unresolved. The germline gives CDR1 SGHAT, CDR2 FQNNGV. This CDR3 contains 15 residues. V lost 0 bases, J lost 7 bases, and 15 bases lay in between. Here the CDR3 reads CASSLDSHGVAGYTF. In nucleotides, the CDR3 is TGTGCCAGCAGCTTAGATTCCCACGGGGTGGCTGGCTACACCTTC.

The rearrangement uses TRBV5-1 and TRBJ2-7; D might be TRBD1 (6 bases). Germline V gene lookup returns CDR1 SGHRS and CDR2 YFSETQ. Between the trimmed V and J ends, which lost 2 bases and 4 bases, there was a span of 13 bases. This CDR3 has 14 residues. For the CDR3, the DNA is TGCGCCAGCAGCTTCCTGGACAGCCAGTACGAGCAGTACTTC. Protein: CASSFLDSQYEQYF.

The chain has TRBV9 and TRBJ1-2, with TRBD1 as a possible D gene (5 bases). CDR3 length: 15 amino acids. V was pared by 0 bases and J by 4 bases, with 13 bases between. Germline CDR1 is SGDLS and CDR2 is YYNGEE. CDR3 coding DNA: TGTGCCAGCAGCGTAGCTACCAGCCAGGGCTATGGCTACACCTTC. Its protein product is CASSVATSQGYGYTF.

The rearrangement joins TRBV30 to TRBJ2-7; 8 bases agree with TRBD2. Trimming at V came to 3 bases and at J to 6 bases, leaving 1 base not matched to a gene. The CDR3 has 11 amino acids. CDR1 and CDR2 from the germline V gene are GTSNPN and SVGIG (reference sequence). The CDR3 loop reads CAWRLAAEQYF. The CDR3 nucleotides read TGTGCCTGGAGACTAGCGGCCGAGCAGTACTTC.

The rearrangement joins TRBV29-1 to TRBJ1-1; 9 bases match TRBD1. This CDR3 spans 13 amino acids. Trimming removed 7 bases from V and 1 base from J; junction bases left unmatched: 4. Germline lookup yields CDR1 SQVTM and CDR2 ANQGSEA. Here the CDR3 reads CSAATGGNTEAFF. The CDR3 DNA follows: TGCAGCGCCGCGACAGGGGGGAACACTGAAGCTTTCTTT.

This clone was picked up one time. The chain employs TRBV7-9 and TRBJ2-3; possible D gene TRBD1, 6 bases. This CDR3 region has 15 residues. Trimming removed 4 bases at V and 0 bases at J, with 11 bases between. Germline CDR1 and CDR2: SEHNR and FQNEAQ (reference sequence). As DNA, the CDR3 is TGTGCCAGCAGCTGGACAGACACTAGCACAGATACGCAGTATTTT. It encodes CASSWTDTSTDTQYF.

Only a few counts were recorded for this clone. The rearrangement links TRBV3-1 (or the pseudogene TRBV3-2) to TRBJ2-7; D not resolved. Germline CDR1 is LGHDT and CDR2 is YNNKEL (reference sequence). This CDR3 contains 14 residues. Trimming took 0 bases from V and 0 from J, leaving 6 bases between them. CDR3 bases: TGTGCCAGCAGCCAAGATCCCATCTCCTACGAGCAGTACTTC. This gives the protein CASSQDPISYEQYF.

The V and J genes are TRBV28 and TRBJ2-4; D unclear. Germline assignment: CDR1 MDHEN and CDR2 SYDVKM. Between the trimmed V and J ends, which lost 1 base and 1 base, there was a span of 11 bases. The CDR3 is 16 residues long. Here the CDR3 reads CASSLFPSRAKNIQYF. The DNA of the CDR3 is TGTGCCAGCAGTTTATTCCCCTCCCGGGCCAAAAACATTCAGTACTTC.

This clone was recorded only once. This chain uses TRBV7-4 with TRBJ1-6; D is uncertain. CDR3 length equals 16 residues. V was clipped by 1 base and J by 2 bases, with 9 bases between them. Germline V lookup: CDR1 SGHVT, CDR2 SQSDAQ. Written as DNA, the CDR3 is TGTGCCAGCAGCTTAGGGCGGTGGGCCTATAATTCACCCCTCCACTTT. Translation: CASSLGRWAYNSPLHF.

The gene calls are TRBV7-9 and TRBJ2-7; 10 bases align to TRBD2. CDR3 length: 17 residues. The ends lost 1 base at V and 5 bases at J; junction bases unmatched: 11. Germline CDR1 and CDR2: SEHNR and FQNEAQ (reference sequence). The CDR3 protein is CASSLGEVLAGVNEQYF. DNA for the CDR3: TGTGCCAGCAGCTTAGGGGAGGTGCTAGCGGGAGTAAACGAGCAGTACTTC.

In the case of this clone: The sample has other DNA sequences that encode this CDR3 too. The chain employs TRBV19 and TRBJ1-5; the D is unclear. V was pared by 2 bases and J by 5 bases, with 7 bases between. Germline CDR1 is LNHDA and CDR2 is SQIVND (reference sequence). The length of the CDR3 is 13 residues. This CDR3 is CASSISRDQPQHF. The CDR3 nucleotides are TGTGCCAGTAGTATAAGTCGGGATCAGCCCCAGCATTTT.